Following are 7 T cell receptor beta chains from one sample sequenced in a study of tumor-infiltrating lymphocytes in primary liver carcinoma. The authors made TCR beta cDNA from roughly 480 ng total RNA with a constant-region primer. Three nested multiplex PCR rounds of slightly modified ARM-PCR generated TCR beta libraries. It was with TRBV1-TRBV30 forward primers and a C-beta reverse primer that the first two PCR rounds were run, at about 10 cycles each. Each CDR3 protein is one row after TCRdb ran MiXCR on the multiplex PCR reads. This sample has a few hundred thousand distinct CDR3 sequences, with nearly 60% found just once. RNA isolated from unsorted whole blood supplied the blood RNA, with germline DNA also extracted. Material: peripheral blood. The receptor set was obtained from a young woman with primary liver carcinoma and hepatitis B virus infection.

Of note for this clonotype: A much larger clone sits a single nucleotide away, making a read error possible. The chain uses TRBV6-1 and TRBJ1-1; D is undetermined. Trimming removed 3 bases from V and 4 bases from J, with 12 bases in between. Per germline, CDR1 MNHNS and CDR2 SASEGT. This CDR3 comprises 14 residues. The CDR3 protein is CASSDVLLGTEAFF. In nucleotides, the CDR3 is TGTGCCAGCAGTGATGTGTTATTGGGCACTGAAGCTTTCTTT.

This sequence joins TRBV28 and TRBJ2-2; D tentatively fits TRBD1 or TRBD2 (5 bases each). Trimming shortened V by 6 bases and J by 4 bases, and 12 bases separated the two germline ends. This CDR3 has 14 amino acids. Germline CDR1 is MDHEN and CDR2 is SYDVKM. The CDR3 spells CASRRGGPTGELFF. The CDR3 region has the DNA TGTGCCAGCAGACGGGGCGGCCCCACCGGGGAGCTGTTTTTT.

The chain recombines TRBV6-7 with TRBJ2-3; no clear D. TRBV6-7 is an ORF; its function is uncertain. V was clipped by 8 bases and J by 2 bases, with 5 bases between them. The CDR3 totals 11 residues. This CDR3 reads CASGPTDTQYF. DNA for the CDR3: TGTGCCAGCGGACCCACAGATACGCAGTATTTT.

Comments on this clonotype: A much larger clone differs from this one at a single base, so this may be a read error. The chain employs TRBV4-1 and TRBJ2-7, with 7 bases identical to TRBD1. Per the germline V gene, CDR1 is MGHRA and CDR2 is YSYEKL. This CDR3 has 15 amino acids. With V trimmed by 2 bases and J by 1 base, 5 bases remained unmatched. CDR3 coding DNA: TGCGCCAGCAGCCAACCGGGACAGAGATCCTACGAGCAGTACTTC. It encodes CASSQPGQRSYEQYF.

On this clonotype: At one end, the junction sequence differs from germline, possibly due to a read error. This CDR3 is CASSEVRGRGYDYTF. In DNA form, the CDR3 reads TGTGCCAGCAGTGAAGTAAGGGGACGCGGCTATGACTACACCTTC. V and J are TRBV6-1 and TRBJ1-2; weak D call: TRBD1 (5 bases). CDR1 and CDR2 from the germline V gene are MNHNS and SASEGT. The CDR3 covers 15 residues.

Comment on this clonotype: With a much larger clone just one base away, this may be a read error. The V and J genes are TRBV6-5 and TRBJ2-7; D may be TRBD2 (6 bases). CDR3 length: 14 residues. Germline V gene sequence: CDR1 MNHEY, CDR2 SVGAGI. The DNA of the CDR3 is TGTGCCAGCAGTTCGCCCGGGAGATCCTACGAGCAGTGCTTC. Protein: CASSSPGRSYEQCF.

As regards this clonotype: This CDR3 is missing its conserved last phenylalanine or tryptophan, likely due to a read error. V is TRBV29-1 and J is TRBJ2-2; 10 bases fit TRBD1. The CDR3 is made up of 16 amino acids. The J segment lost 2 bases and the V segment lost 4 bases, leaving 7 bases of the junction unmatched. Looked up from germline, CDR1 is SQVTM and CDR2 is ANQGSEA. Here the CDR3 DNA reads TGCAGCGTTGTCTCGTGGGACAGGGGAAACACCGGGGAGCTGTTTATT. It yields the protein CSVVSWDRGNTGELFI.